This T cell receptor beta chain was obtained from a study of cytomegalovirus exposure and HLA in healthy donors. General study findings and limits: Most observed TCR sequences were rare, whereas some public TCRs were detected in many donors. One variant, a missense change in DCLRE1C, was linked in a later analysis to TCR beta V- and J-gene trimming. Some 16,000 TCR beta sequences were associated with HLA alleles at 0.05 false discovery rate in a later analysis.

With 60 Vbeta and 13 Jbeta primers, the PCR was carried out. Repertoires were generated with immunoSEQ multiplex PCR, while TCRdb's copy carries only in-frame clones and drops some. This sample has approximately 190,000 clones; about 83% occur once, and the top ten carry 4.5% to 7.5%. Comments on this clone: Antigen: not known.

What was sequenced was PBMCs. The receptor was derived from a young woman in good health and CMV-seropositive.

CDR3 nucleotide sequence: TGTGCCAGCAGCACTAGCGGGATCTTATCCTACAATGAGCAGTTCTTC. As protein: CASSTSGILSYNEQFF. This chain joins TRBV5-4 and TRBJ2-1, with 10 bases lining up with TRBD2. Germline CDR1 is SGHNT and CDR2 is YYREEE (reference sequence). V gave up 4 bases and J gave up 1 base; unmatched junction bases: 5. The CDR3 sequence is 16 residues long.